The clone carrying this TCR beta chain came up a few times. Clinicians diagnosed using symptoms, serum thyroxine, TRAb, thyroid ultrasound and orbital computed tomography. The study amplified TCR beta CDR3 regions using RNA transcripts. HTBI primers primed a first-round RT-PCR, and a second-round multiplex PCR followed. Each CDR3 protein is one row after TCRdb ran MiXCR on the multiplex PCR reads. The profile shows about 1.1 million distinct CDR3 sequences, 35% to 40% of them singletons. The data originate from a study of Graves' ophthalmopathy and Graves' hyperthyroidism. Study overall: Stable hyperthyroid donors showed no ophthalmopathy during 18 months follow-up.

The CDR3 has 15 residues. The V end was cut by 5 bases, the J end by 2 bases, with 12 bases between. Germline CDR1 SGHNT, CDR2 YENEEA. This TCR came from an adult man with Graves' hyperthyroidism. The sequenced sample was peripheral blood or thyroid tissue (not recorded which). This sequence joins TRBV11-3 and TRBJ2-2; tentative D call: TRBD2 (6 bases). The CDR3 coding sequence is TGTGCCAGCAGCCCGCCGGGACTCAACACCGGGGAGCTGTTTTTT. Its translation: CASSPPGLNTGELFF.